This T cell receptor beta chain is drawn from a study of cytomegalovirus exposure and HLA in healthy donors. Study-wide points: An analysis done earlier found most TCR beta V segments productive about 87% or about 30% of the time. Cytomegalovirus-associated TCR beta chains were listed, numbering more than 150.

Turning to this clone: Its antigen is still unknown.

Researchers ran the PCR with 60 Vbeta and 13 Jbeta primers. Method: immunoSEQ multiplex PCR; TCRdb's copy keeps in-frame clones and lacks some. This sample carries approximately 180,000 clones, around 82% of them seen once, and the ten largest clones take about 13%. J was trimmed by 2 bases and V by 3 bases; bases with no gene match: 1. The CDR3 spans 14 residues. The germline gives CDR1 MNHEY, CDR2 SMNVEV (reference sequence). This clonotype originated in a woman aged 50 to 65 in good health and CMV-seropositive. Sample: PBMCs. J is TRBJ2-1 and V is TRBV27; 7 positions match TRBD1. DNA for the CDR3: TGTGCCAGCAGTTTGCAGGGGGCCTACAATGAGCAGTTCTTC. Amino acids: CASSLQGAYNEQFF.